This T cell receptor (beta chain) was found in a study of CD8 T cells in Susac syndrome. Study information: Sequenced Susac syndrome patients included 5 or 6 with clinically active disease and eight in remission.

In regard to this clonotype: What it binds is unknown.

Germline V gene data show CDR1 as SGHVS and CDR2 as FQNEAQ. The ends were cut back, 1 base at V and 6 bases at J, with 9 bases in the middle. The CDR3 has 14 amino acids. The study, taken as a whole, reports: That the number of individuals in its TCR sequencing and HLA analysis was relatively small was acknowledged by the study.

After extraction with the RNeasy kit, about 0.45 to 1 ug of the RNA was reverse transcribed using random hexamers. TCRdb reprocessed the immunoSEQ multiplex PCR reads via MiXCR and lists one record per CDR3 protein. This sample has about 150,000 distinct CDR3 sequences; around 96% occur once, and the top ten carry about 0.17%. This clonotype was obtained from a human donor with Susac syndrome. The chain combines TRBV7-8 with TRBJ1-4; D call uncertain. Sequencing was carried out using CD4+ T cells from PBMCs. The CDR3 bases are TGTGCCAGCAGCTTAGGTCTAGAGTATGAAAAACTGTTTTTT. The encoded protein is CASSLGLEYEKLFF.